These T cell receptor beta chains were read from a single sample in a study of post-analysis software for immune sequencing data. A single record per CDR3 protein comes from TCRdb applying MiXCR to the PCR reads. Seen here are roughly 620,000 distinct CDR3 sequences, roughly two fifths observed once, and the top ten hold around 1.7%. The sample was blood. The receptors come from a girl aged 5 to 17 with multiple sclerosis. The conserved cysteine and the conserved F or W are not part of the CDR3 here. A clone size is listed for some rows: how often the clone was seen (once, few, many), or a class if it is expanded.

TRBV7-2	NA	11	ASSADRGNIQY
TRBV6-8	once	9	ASIVCGELF
TRBV6-5	few	14	ASSYRIGGQSSEAF
TRBV6-4	NA	13	ATTILASDTDTQY
TRBV5-1	many	12	ASSLSGSTDTQY
TRBV4-1	NA	12	ASSQFSGEAEAF
TRBV2	NA	15	ASSDSGLRVGEETQY
TRBV7-8	NA	10	ASSTGATEAF
TRBV4-1	once	11	ASSQVLLETQY
TRBV7-9	NA	13	ASSLARAFKETQY
TRBV4-2	few	14	ASSQDGLSYNSPLH
TRBV4-1	NA	14	ASSQDKGQGYQPQH
TRBV6-5	once	14	ASSYQGVSGANVLT
TRBV12-3/TRBV12-4	NA	12	ASSTRQGRDEQF
TRBV12-3/TRBV12-4	NA	9	ASSHNYGYT
TRBV5-6	few	13	ASSLGPLDQETQY
TRBV7-2	many	11	ASSLASRAEAF
TRBV6-1	few	10	ASRGRGQPQH
TRBV6-5	many	11	ASSPPGVVTQY
TRBV7-2	NA	12	ASSLKSGRDEQF
TRBV20-1	NA	12	SARATGYNQPQH
TRBV11-3	NA	12	ASSSGAGPYEQY
TRBV4-1	NA	13	ASSQGTSGYHEQY
TRBV15	few	13	ATSRDLLGSREQY
TRBV6-4	NA	12	ASSHMAGTDTQY
TRBV4-1	NA	15	ASSQPPWSGRSYEQY
TRBV10-3	few	10	AIRVDRDGYT
TRBV4-1	NA	14	ASSQDRAQTNYGYT
TRBV5-6	NA	11	ASSGIDSYEQY
TRBV6-5	NA	14	ASSWNRVLASDTQY
TRBV7-6	few	12	ASKELGGHETQY